These 5 T cell receptor beta chains were all obtained from the same sample, sequenced in a study of T-cell reconstitution after alpha-beta-depleted transplantation in children. Preparation of the TCRbeta library used unique molecular identifiers. TCRdb re-called the PCR reads through MiXCR, storing one row per CDR3 protein. This table has 220,000 or so distinct CDR3 sequences, 6.5% to 9% appearing once. Material: PBMCs, mostly from graft donor cells, obtained 180 days after TCRalphabeta/CD19-depleted stem cell transplant. All receptors derive from a male patient between 10 and 17 years old who had a stem cell transplant for acute lymphoblastic leukemia, so the T cells may come from the graft donor.

This clonotype has at least ten counts. The chain is built from TRBV20-1 and TRBJ2-7; 9 nucleotides align to TRBD1. The J segment lost 3 bases and the V segment lost 0 bases, leaving 12 bases of the junction unmatched. The CDR3 runs to 17 residues. Germline V gene data show CDR1 as DFQATT and CDR2 as SNEGSKA (reference sequence). The CDR3 loop reads CSARDQGSSDRGYEQYF. The CDR3 nucleotides are TGCAGTGCTAGAGATCAAGGCTCTTCGGACAGGGGCTACGAGCAGTACTTC.

This clonotype was counted ten times or more. The V and J genes are TRBV11-3 and TRBJ2-2; 10 nucleotides line up with TRBD2. V gave up 1 base and J gave up 0 bases; unmatched junction bases: 11. Germline V lookup: CDR1 SGHNT, CDR2 YENEEA. This CDR3 comprises 20 residues. CDR3 amino acids: CASSLGAPWTSGTNTGELFF. In DNA, the CDR3 is TGTGCCAGCAGCTTAGGAGCGCCCTGGACTAGCGGAACGAACACCGGGGAGCTGTTTTTT.

Many counts were recorded for this clonotype. This chain uses TRBV24-1 with TRBJ2-5; D call uncertain. V was pared by 6 bases and J by 4 bases, with 8 bases between. This CDR3 region has 12 residues. Germline V gene sequence: CDR1 KGHDR, CDR2 SFDVKD. CDR3 amino acids: CATSYSGETQYF. CDR3 DNA: TGTGCCACCAGTTATAGTGGAGAGACCCAGTACTTC.

In this sample, this clonotype turned up many times. The chain uses TRBV7-9 and TRBJ1-2; possibly TRBD1 for D (6 bases). Germline V gene data show CDR1 as SEHNR and CDR2 as FQNEAQ (reference sequence). V was clipped by 1 base and J by 9 bases, with 12 bases between them. The CDR3 loop spans 13 amino acids. CDR3 loop: CASSLVGGASYTF. DNA for the CDR3: TGTGCCAGCAGCTTAGTGGGGGGCGCCAGCTACACCTTC. Together with reference TRBV7-9 and TRBJ1-2, the CDR3 gives the full variable domain: DTGVSQNPRHKITKRGQNVTFRCDPISEHNRLYWYRQTLGQGPEFLTYFQNEAQLEKSRLLSDRFSAERPKGSFSTLEIQRTEQGDSAMYLCASSLVGGASYTFGSGTRLTVV.

This clonotype was recorded at least ten times. The gene calls are TRBV12-3 or TRBV12-4 and TRBJ2-3, with 15 bases lining up with TRBD2. The trim removed 6 bases at V and 1 base at J, leaving 2 bases unmatched. The CDR3 length is 16 residues. CDR3 amino acids: CASSGLAGGGTDTQYF. The CDR3 DNA follows: TGTGCCAGCAGCGGACTAGCGGGAGGGGGCACAGATACGCAGTATTTT.